One sample yielded the 20 T cell receptor beta chains listed below, sequenced in a study listed by TCRdb under 2016. Library method: RT-PCR. Reads for this sample came from an Illumina MiSeq. TCRdb ran its own pipeline on the public reads, namely fastp trimming at Q25 and MiXCR clone calling, and kept in-frame beta chains. Rows merge per CDR3 protein into single entries with the most common DNA and genes. This sample has more than 600,000 distinct CDR3 sequences in its table, and 14% of those were observed once. The ten largest clones add up to around 3.3% of the sample. What was sequenced was memory CD4+ T cells from blood. Receptors were obtained from a female donor in good health, serving as a healthy control.

The chain joins TRBV7-9 to TRBJ2-1; 8 bases are a match to TRBD1. CDR3 length: 14 amino acids. Germline CDR1 and CDR2: SEHNR and FQNEAQ (reference sequence). The V segment lost 3 bases and the J segment 9 bases; nucleotides outside the gene matches: 7. CDR3 sequence (DNA): TGTGCCAGCAGCTTCCTTTGGACAGGGAGTGAGCAGTTCTTC. Its translation is CASSFLWTGSEQFF.

This clonotype was seen just once. The J gene is TRBJ2-3, the V gene TRBV5-1; perhaps TRBD1 as D (6 bases). CDR1 and CDR2 from the germline V gene are SGHRS and YFSETQ. Trimming took off 4 bases at V and 5 bases at J, with 20 bases between the two ends. The CDR3 sequence is 16 residues long. In DNA form, the CDR3 reads TGCGCCAGCAGCCGGGACACTGAGGGCTATGGAGATACGCAGTATTTT. Protein: CASSRDTEGYGDTQYF.

This clonotype was counted only a few times. The chain links TRBV24-1 to TRBJ1-5; no clear D gene. The germline V gene has CDR1 KGHDR and CDR2 SFDVKD. The CDR3 covers 14 residues. With 5 bases removed from V and 3 bases from J, the gap between germline ends came to 10 bases. The CDR3 nucleotides are TGTGCCACCAGTGCTCGGCAGCCCAATCAGCCCCAGCATTTT. It yields the protein CATSARQPNQPQHF.

This chain uses TRBV3-1 with TRBJ1-6, with D tentatively TRBD1 (5 bases). The CDR3 is 13 amino acids. Germline V gene data show CDR1 as LGHDT and CDR2 as YNNKEL (reference sequence). V was pared by 3 bases and J by 14 bases, with 14 bases between. CDR3 nucleotide sequence: TGTGCCAGCAGCCAGAGTTCGACAGCGTCCCTCCACTTT. It translates to CASSQSSTASLHF.

The CDR3 bases are TGTGCCAGCAGCTCCGGACCGGGACAGGGGGCTTTCTTT. It specifies CASSSGPGQGAFF. The genes are TRBV7-6 and TRBJ1-1, with 10 bases fitting TRBD1. The V gene's germline CDR1 is SGHVS and CDR2 FNYEAQ. Trimming at V came to 4 bases and at J to 11 bases, leaving 7 bases not matched to a gene. The CDR3 is made up of 13 amino acids.

This clonotype was counted at least ten times. The V call is TRBV20-1, the J call TRBJ2-2; D is tentatively TRBD1 or TRBD2 (5 bases each). Trimming stripped 2 bases from V and 6 bases from J, with 19 bases between. The CDR3 spans 16 residues. Per the germline V gene, CDR1 is DFQATT and CDR2 is SNEGSKA (reference sequence). The DNA for the CDR3 is TGCAGTGCTAGACGTGGCGGCCCGACGGGGCCCGGGGAGCTGTTTTTT. Its protein product is CSARRGGPTGPGELFF.

This clonotype was seen many times. The V call is TRBV12-3 or TRBV12-4, the J call TRBJ2-3; the match to TRBD2 covers 15 bases. The CDR3 consists of 16 residues. The junction had 7 bases not matched to a gene; V was cut back by 5 bases and J by 7 bases. CDR3 protein: CASSPQGLAGGNTQYF. For the CDR3, the DNA is TGTGCCAGCAGTCCTCAGGGACTAGCGGGAGGAAATACGCAGTATTTT.

The chain joins TRBV7-9 to TRBJ1-1, with no clear D. The CDR3 contains 12 residues. The germline V gene has CDR1 SEHNR and CDR2 FQNEAQ (reference sequence). The V and J ends lost 7 bases and 7 bases respectively, with 13 bases between them. The CDR3 DNA reads TGTGCCAGCACCCCGGGGTGGGGTGAAGCTTTCTTT. It specifies CASTPGWGEAFF.

The table lists this clonotype with a few counts. The CDR3 sequence: CASSLEQTNTGELFF. As DNA, the CDR3 is TGCGCCAGCAGCTTGGAGCAAACGAACACCGGGGAGCTGTTTTTT. V is TRBV5-1 and J is TRBJ2-2; D is ambiguous. V was cut by 0 bases and J by 0 bases, with 6 bases left in between. CDR3 length: 15 amino acids. The germline CDR1 and CDR2 sequences are SGHRS and YFSETQ. The full variable domain, its missing parts supplied by reference TRBV5-1 and TRBJ2-2, is KAGVTQTPRYLIKTRGQQVTLSCSPISGHRSVSWYQQTPGQGLQFLFEYFSETQRNKGNFPGRFSGRQFSNSRSEMNVSTLELGDSALYLCASSLEQTNTGELFFGEGSRLTVL.

The rearrangement joins TRBV29-1 to TRBJ2-7; 11 bases agree with TRBD2. The CDR3 totals 13 residues. V shed 6 bases, J shed 2 bases, and the junction held 3 bases outside the gene matches. Per germline, CDR1 SQVTM and CDR2 ANQGSEA. The CDR3 DNA is TGCAGCGTCACTAGCGGGGGAACCTACGAGCAGTACTTC. Translation: CSVTSGGTYEQYF.

This clonotype has just a few counts. The V and J genes are TRBV7-3 and TRBJ1-1; weak D call: TRBD1 (5 bases). CDR3 length equals 15 residues. Between the trimmed V and J ends, which lost 5 bases and 1 base, there was a span of 14 bases. CDR1 is SGHTA and CDR2 is FQGTGA in the germline V gene. The CDR3 spells CASSRVGGANTEAFF. In DNA form, the CDR3 reads TGTGCCAGCAGCCGTGTCGGGGGAGCGAACACTGAAGCTTTCTTT.

This clonotype was seen only a few times. The rearrangement links TRBV13 to TRBJ2-1; 11 bases map to TRBD2. This CDR3 has 15 residues. With 0 bases clipped from V and 9 bases from J, the junction kept 4 bases outside the gene matches. Germline V lookup: CDR1 PRHDT, CDR2 FYEKMQ (reference sequence). CDR3 in amino acids: CASSLGTSGVFEQFF. In DNA, the CDR3 is TGTGCCAGCAGCTTAGGGACTAGCGGGGTCTTTGAGCAGTTCTTC.

About this clonotype itself: At one end the junction does not follow the germline gene, possibly because of a read error. This chain uses TRBV7-7 with TRBJ2-2; 7 nucleotides align to TRBD1. The CDR3 loop spans 13 amino acids. Germline V gene data show CDR1 as SSHAT and CDR2 as FNYEAQ (reference sequence). CDR3 sequence (DNA): TGTGCTAGCAGCCCAGGGGGAATAGGGGAGCTGTTTTTT. Its translation: CASSPGGIGELFF.

This clonotype was detected a few times. The rearrangement links TRBV20-1 to TRBJ1-1; a possible D gene is TRBD1 (5 bases). CDR3 length: 14 residues. Looked up from germline, CDR1 is DFQATT and CDR2 is SNEGSKA (reference sequence). V was trimmed by 5 bases and J by 3 bases, leaving 16 bases between them. The chain's CDR3 is CSAQIQGRDTEAFF. The CDR3 DNA follows: TGCAGTGCTCAGATCCAGGGAAGGGACACTGAAGCTTTCTTT.

This clonotype appeared a few times. V gene TRBV7-2 combines with J gene TRBJ1-5, with D possibly TRBD1 on 6 matching bases. CDR3 length: 13 residues. Germline CDR1 is SGHTA and CDR2 is FQGNSA. V lost 5 bases and J 9 bases, leaving 14 bases between the germline ends. The CDR3 loop is CASSAGAGRPQHF. Here the CDR3 DNA reads TGTGCCAGCAGCGCAGGGGCCGGGAGGCCCCAGCATTTT.

This clonotype was counted ten times or more. V and J are TRBV6-6 and TRBJ1-2; D is undetermined. Trimming shortened V by 5 bases and J by 8 bases, and 18 bases separated the two germline ends. CDR3 length equals 14 residues. Germline V lookup: CDR1 MNHNY, CDR2 SVGAGI (reference sequence). CDR3 in amino acids: CASSKYDSPAGYTF. The DNA of the CDR3 is TGTGCCAGCAGTAAGTACGACTCGCCGGCAGGCTACACCTTC.

This clonotype was recorded a few times. This sequence joins TRBV9 and TRBJ1-4; D perhaps matches TRBD1 (5 bases). V gave up 0 bases and J gave up 8 bases, with 14 bases separating them. CDR1 is SGDLS and CDR2 is YYNGEE in the germline V gene. The CDR3 sequence is 15 residues long. For the CDR3, the DNA is TGTGCCAGCAGCGTAGCATCGTCGAGGGGCGAAAAACTGTTTTTT. Protein sequence: CASSVASSRGEKLFF.

This clonotype was found a few times. V is TRBV12-3 or TRBV12-4 and J is TRBJ1-1; 7 nucleotides agree with TRBD1. V was clipped by 8 bases and J by 2 bases; unmatched bases: 2. The CDR3 is 12 amino acids. CDR3 DNA sequence: TGTGCCAGCGGGGACAGAAACACTGAAGCTTTCTTT. Translation: CASGDRNTEAFF.

The chain links TRBV9 to TRBJ2-1, with 9 bases identical to TRBD2. Germline loops: CDR1 SGDLS, CDR2 YYNGEE. CDR3 length: 15 residues. Trimming cost V 7 bases and J 2 bases; bases outside gene matches: 7. CDR3 DNA sequence: TGTGCCAGCGCCAAACTAGCGGGCCCCTACAATGAGCAGTTCTTC. Residues: CASAKLAGPYNEQFF.

This clonotype was observed many times. The genes are TRBV20-1 and TRBJ2-1; 12 nucleotides align to TRBD2. The CDR3 length is 14 residues. V lost 8 bases to trimming and J lost 3 bases; unmatched junction nucleotides: 5. The germline gives CDR1 DFQATT, CDR2 SNEGSKA (reference sequence). This CDR3 is CSPTSGRDYNEQFF. In nucleotides, the CDR3 is TGCAGTCCGACTAGCGGGAGAGACTACAATGAGCAGTTCTTC.